Below, 30 T cell receptor beta chains from the same sample are listed, as sequenced in a study of T cell repertoires in cytomegalovirus infection. TCRdb passed the reads through MiXCR, listing each CDR3 protein once. The sample shows around 58,000 distinct CDR3 sequences, roughly 21% of them seen only once. No antigen is known for these receptors. The sample here was CD8+ T cells from cultured PBMCs, taken from culture after CMV antigen stimulation. These receptors all come from a human donor in good health (CMV status not recorded). Some clones in this sample may be carry-over from other donors' samples.

The chain uses TRBV4-1 and TRBJ1-4; D is perhaps TRBD1 (6 bases). Germline-derived CDR1 and CDR2 are MGHRA and YSYEKL. The CDR3 length is 13 residues. V lost 1 base to trimming and J lost 6 bases, with 6 bases between them. The CDR3 nucleotides are TGCGCCAGCAGCCAAGGGACAGATGAAAAACTGTTTTTT. Translation: CASSQGTDEKLFF.

This clonotype was recorded a few times. The rearrangement uses TRBV3-1 and TRBJ2-7, with D possibly matching TRBD1 (5 bases). The length of the CDR3 is 15 residues. Trimming left V 0 bases short and J 2 bases short, with 11 bases between. Germline V gene data show CDR1 as LGHDT and CDR2 as YNNKEL (reference sequence). The CDR3 region is CASSQEPGNTYEQYF. The CDR3 DNA sequence: TGTGCCAGCAGCCAAGAGCCAGGGAACACCTACGAGCAGTACTTC.

There are a few counts of this clonotype. The V gene is TRBV20-1, the J gene TRBJ2-1; D is uncertain. V was shortened by 0 bases and J by 4 bases, with 10 bases between the two germline ends. The CDR3 spans 14 residues. Germline CDR1 and CDR2: DFQATT and SNEGSKA (reference sequence). The CDR3 bases are TGCAGTGCTAGAGATTATATGAGTTACAATGAGCAGTTCTTC. The encoded protein is CSARDYMSYNEQFF.

Only a few counts were recorded for this clonotype. The chain combines TRBV27 with TRBJ1-5; D is unresolved. The CDR3 consists of 15 residues. Trimming stripped 6 bases from V and 5 bases from J, with 17 bases between. CDR1 is MNHEY, CDR2 SMNVEV, per germline (reference sequence). CDR3: CASRDDGRPYQPQHF. In nucleotides, the CDR3 is TGTGCCAGCAGAGACGACGGAAGGCCATATCAGCCCCAGCATTTT.

This clonotype was seen a few times. The chain carries TRBV11-2 and TRBJ1-1; perhaps TRBD1 as D (5 bases). V was trimmed by 0 bases and J by 4 bases, leaving 15 bases between them. The CDR3 is made up of 16 amino acids. Per germline, CDR1 SGHAT and CDR2 FQNNGV. CDR3 protein: CASSLERVDRGTEAFF. CDR3 coding DNA: TGTGCCAGCAGCTTAGAAAGGGTCGACAGAGGCACTGAAGCTTTCTTT.

This clonotype has only a few counts. The V and J genes are TRBV28 and TRBJ1-2; D remains ambiguous. Germline V lookup: CDR1 MDHEN, CDR2 SYDVKM. This CDR3 comprises 14 residues. With 3 bases removed from V and 2 bases from J, the gap between germline ends came to 10 bases. The CDR3 loop reads CASSLALGNYGYTF. The CDR3 DNA sequence: TGTGCCAGCAGTTTGGCTCTGGGAAACTATGGCTACACCTTC.

This rearrangement joins TRBV4-1 to TRBJ2-5; no clear D. The CDR3 is made up of 11 amino acids. From germline, CDR1 is MGHRA and CDR2 YSYEKL. Trimming pared 5 bases from V and 5 bases from J, leaving 6 bases between. In DNA, the CDR3 is TGCGCCAGCAGCTCCGATGAGACCCAGTACTTC. The encoded protein is CASSSDETQYF.

This clonotype appeared a few times. The chain employs TRBV7-9 and TRBJ1-1, with 7 nucleotides matching TRBD1. Germline CDR1 SEHNR, CDR2 FQNEAQ (reference sequence). After removal of 5 bases from V and 4 bases from J, the junction contained 4 bases not matched to a gene. The CDR3 contains 13 residues. CDR3 residues: CASSKQGSTEAFF. The DNA for the CDR3 is TGTGCCAGCAGCAAACAGGGGTCCACTGAAGCTTTCTTT.

V gene TRBV6-1 combines with J gene TRBJ1-5; D remains unclear. This CDR3 has 15 residues. Trimming took 1 base from V and 4 from J, leaving 11 bases between them. Germline loops: CDR1 MNHNS, CDR2 SASEGT. For the CDR3, the DNA is TGTGCCAGCAGTGAAGGACGGGGAGAGAATCAGCCCCAGCATTTT. It codes for CASSEGRGENQPQHF.

The J gene is TRBJ2-5, the V gene TRBV7-8; a possible D gene is TRBD2 (6 bases). The V end was cut by 5 bases, the J end by 3 bases, with 10 bases between. The CDR3 is 13 amino acids. Germline V gene data show CDR1 as SGHVS and CDR2 as FQNEAQ. The CDR3 nucleotides read TGTGCCAGCAGCGCGCGGGGAGAAGAGACCCAGTACTTC. It yields the protein CASSARGEETQYF.

The CDR3 spells CASSYEVRGPSSGYTF. The CDR3 DNA is TGTGCCAGCAGTTATGAAGTAAGGGGTCCTTCCTCTGGCTACACCTTC. This chain uses TRBV6-2 or TRBV6-3 with TRBJ1-2, with a possible D match to TRBD1 (5 bases). Trimming cost V 3 bases and J 7 bases, with 21 bases left between them. The CDR3 is made up of 16 amino acids. Germline V gene lookup returns CDR1 MNHEY and CDR2 SVGEGT.

V and J are TRBV6-1 and TRBJ2-7, with no clear D. In germline, CDR1 is MNHNS, CDR2 SASEGT. V lost 2 bases to trimming and J lost 0 bases, with 11 bases between them. The CDR3 totals 15 residues. The CDR3 DNA reads TGTGCCAGCAGTGAATTTAGGCCGAGCTCCTACGAGCAGTACTTC. Residues: CASSEFRPSSYEQYF.

This clonotype was detected ten times or more. The rearrangement uses TRBV6-2 or TRBV6-3 and TRBJ2-1; 12 positions match TRBD1. CDR1 and CDR2 (germline): MNHEY, SVGEGT. V shed 10 bases and J 9 bases; nucleotides not matched to a gene: 13. This CDR3 contains 15 residues. The CDR3 is CATSFSGTGGVEQFF. In DNA, the CDR3 is TGTGCCACTTCCTTCTCCGGGACAGGGGGCGTTGAGCAGTTCTTC.

A few counts support this clonotype. The rearrangement uses TRBV7-2 and TRBJ2-6, with D maybe TRBD1 (6 bases). Germline-derived CDR1 and CDR2 are SGHTA and FQGNSA. The length of the CDR3 is 15 residues. The V end lost 4 bases, the J end lost 3 bases, and 10 bases lay between the germline ends. CDR3 sequence: CASSSRGGGANVLTF. The CDR3 DNA follows: TGTGCCAGCAGCTCAAGAGGGGGTGGGGCCAACGTCCTGACTTTC.

The sample holds many counts of this clonotype. The chain employs TRBV7-4 and TRBJ1-2, with a possible D match to TRBD1 (5 bases). This CDR3 has 16 amino acids. Germline V gene lookup returns CDR1 SGHVT and CDR2 SQSDAQ. Trimming removed 4 bases at V and 6 bases at J, with 21 bases between. The CDR3 here is CASSYPLGTVTNGYTF. In DNA, the CDR3 is TGTGCCAGCAGCTACCCCCTAGGGACGGTTACCAATGGCTACACCTTC.

The rearrangement links TRBV7-2 to TRBJ1-4, with 8 bases identical to TRBD1. The CDR3 spans 16 residues. The V gene end was trimmed by 2 bases and the J gene end by 1 base; junction bases not matched to a gene: 3. Germline loops: CDR1 SGHTA, CDR2 FQGNSA. CDR3 protein: CASSLPGGITNEKLFF. The DNA for the CDR3 is TGTGCCAGCAGCTTACCAGGGGGCATAACTAATGAAAAACTGTTTTTT.

This chain joins TRBV6-6 and TRBJ1-1, with D uncertain. Germline CDR1 reads MNHNY; CDR2 reads SVGAGI (reference sequence). The length of the CDR3 is 15 residues. V gave up 5 bases and J gave up 0 bases, with 13 bases separating them. The CDR3 is CASSQKQRMNTEAFF. The DNA of the CDR3 is TGTGCCAGCAGTCAAAAACAGCGCATGAACACTGAAGCTTTCTTT.

The chain links TRBV19 to TRBJ2-2; D might be TRBD1 (5 bases). This CDR3 region has 17 residues. CDR1 LNHDA and CDR2 SQIVND come from the germline V gene (reference sequence). V lost 5 bases, J lost 1 base, and 17 bases lay in between. DNA of the CDR3: TGTGCCAGTAGTGTCCCCTTCGACAGCTTGAACACCGGGGAGCTGTTTTTT. This translates into CASSVPFDSLNTGELFF.

The sample holds a few counts of this clonotype. This rearrangement joins TRBV23-1 to TRBJ2-7; 8 positions match TRBD1. TRBV23-1 is reported as an ORF; its role is uncertain. Trimming at V came to 5 bases and at J to 2 bases, leaving 11 bases not matched to a gene. The CDR3 runs to 16 residues. CDR3 sequence reads: CASSKLLDRAPYEQYF. The CDR3 DNA follows: TGCGCCAGCAGTAAATTGCTGGACAGGGCGCCCTACGAGCAGTACTTC.

This clonotype occurred many times. The chain employs TRBV6-2 or TRBV6-3 and TRBJ2-2; D may be TRBD2 (6 bases). Germline CDR1 and CDR2: MNHEY and SVGEGT. This CDR3 contains 13 residues. Trimming pared 6 bases from V and 8 bases from J, leaving 13 bases between. In DNA, the CDR3 is TGTGCCAGCAGATGGGGACTCGGAGGGGAGCTGTTTTTT. As protein: CASRWGLGGELFF.

CDR3 protein: CASSQGWGDEKLFF. In DNA form, the CDR3 reads TGCGCCAGCAGCCAAGGTTGGGGGGATGAAAAACTGTTTTTT. V gene TRBV4-1 combines with J gene TRBJ1-4, with D perhaps matching TRBD1 (5 bases). Germline V CDR1 and CDR2: MGHRA, YSYEKL. CDR3 length: 14 amino acids. With 1 base removed from V and 6 bases from J, the gap between germline ends came to 9 bases.

The chain links TRBV7-2 to TRBJ1-2; 7 nucleotides match TRBD1. The CDR3 loop spans 15 amino acids. Germline V gene lookup returns CDR1 SGHTA and CDR2 FQGNSA. J lost 7 bases, V lost 1 base, and 9 bases had no gene match. The CDR3: CASSLEGLGGRGYTF. The CDR3 coding sequence is TGTGCCAGCAGCTTAGAAGGTTTAGGGGGCCGTGGCTACACCTTC.

The chain employs TRBV7-8 and TRBJ2-7; D is unclear. Germline assignment: CDR1 SGHVS and CDR2 FQNEAQ. V shed 5 bases and J shed 1 base, with 18 bases lying between them. This CDR3 contains 16 residues. The chain's CDR3 is CASSPSREPHSYEQYF. Written as DNA, the CDR3 is TGTGCCAGCAGCCCGTCTAGAGAGCCCCATTCCTACGAGCAGTACTTC.

At least ten counts were recorded for this clonotype. The chain recombines TRBV11-1 with TRBJ2-7, with D possibly matching TRBD1 (6 bases). V gave up 1 base and J gave up 5 bases, with 15 bases separating them. The germline V gene encodes CDR1 SGHAT and CDR2 FQDESV (reference sequence). The length of the CDR3 is 15 residues. The CDR3 bases are TGTGCCAGCAGCTTAGATTTGCAGGGGATAAACGAGCAGTACTTC. Translation gives CASSLDLQGINEQYF. Drawing the rest from reference TRBV11-1 and TRBJ2-7, the complete variable domain is EAEVAQSPRYKITEKSQAVAFWCDPISGHATLYWYRQILGQGPELLVQFQDESVVDDSQLPKDRFSAERLKGVDSTLKIQPAELGDSAMYLCASSLDLQGINEQYFGPGTRLTVT.

The chain is built from TRBV19 and TRBJ1-5; D remains unclear. Germline V gene sequence: CDR1 LNHDA, CDR2 SQIVND (reference sequence). This CDR3 comprises 15 residues. Trimming left V 3 bases short and J 1 base short, with 10 bases between. CDR3 sequence: CASSIWGLSNQPQHF. The CDR3 DNA reads as TGTGCCAGTAGTATCTGGGGTTTGAGCAATCAGCCCCAGCATTTT.

The genes are TRBV6-6 and TRBJ1-1; D possibly corresponds to TRBD1 (5 bases). Looked up from germline, CDR1 is MNHNY and CDR2 is SVGAGI (reference sequence). Trimming stripped 4 bases from V and 0 bases from J, with 9 bases between. This CDR3 is 14 amino acids long. As DNA, the CDR3 is TGTGCCAGCAGTTCGGACACCGTGAACACTGAAGCTTTCTTT. This translates into CASSSDTVNTEAFF.

The chain couples TRBV6-6 to TRBJ2-7; D uncertain. This CDR3 contains 13 residues. Germline V lookup: CDR1 MNHNY, CDR2 SVGAGI (reference sequence). The ends were cut back, 0 bases at V and 1 base at J, with 4 bases in the middle. The CDR3 is CASSYSISYEQYF. In nucleotides, the CDR3 is TGTGCCAGCAGTTACTCGATTTCCTACGAGCAGTACTTC.

A few counts support this clonotype. The V call is TRBV6-5, the J call TRBJ1-2, with TRBD1 matching over 10 bases. The CDR3 has 14 amino acids. V dropped 2 bases and J dropped 7; count of bases not matched to a gene: 4. CDR1 is MNHEY, CDR2 SVGAGI, per germline. The CDR3 coding sequence is TGTGCCAGCAGTTACGGGACAGGGGAGGTTGGCTACACCTTC. This codes for CASSYGTGEVGYTF.

V gene TRBV6-6 combines with J gene TRBJ2-2; D gene ambiguous. CDR1 is MNHNY, CDR2 SVGAGI, per germline (reference sequence). V was clipped by 0 bases and J by 6 bases, with 14 bases between them. There are 16 residues in the CDR3. The CDR3 here is CASSYSSFAGPGELFF. As DNA, the CDR3 is TGTGCCAGCAGTTACTCGAGCTTCGCTGGCCCCGGGGAGCTGTTTTTT.

The chain recombines TRBV6-4 with TRBJ2-1; TRBD2 matches 9 bases. V lost 0 bases and J lost 3; bases outside the gene matches: 6. This CDR3 is built from 17 residues. Germline CDR1 is MRHNA and CDR2 is SNTAGT. As DNA, the CDR3 is TGTGCCAGCAGTGACTCGGGCCAGCGGGGGGACTACAATGAGCAGTTCTTC. Translating gives CASSDSGQRGDYNEQFF.